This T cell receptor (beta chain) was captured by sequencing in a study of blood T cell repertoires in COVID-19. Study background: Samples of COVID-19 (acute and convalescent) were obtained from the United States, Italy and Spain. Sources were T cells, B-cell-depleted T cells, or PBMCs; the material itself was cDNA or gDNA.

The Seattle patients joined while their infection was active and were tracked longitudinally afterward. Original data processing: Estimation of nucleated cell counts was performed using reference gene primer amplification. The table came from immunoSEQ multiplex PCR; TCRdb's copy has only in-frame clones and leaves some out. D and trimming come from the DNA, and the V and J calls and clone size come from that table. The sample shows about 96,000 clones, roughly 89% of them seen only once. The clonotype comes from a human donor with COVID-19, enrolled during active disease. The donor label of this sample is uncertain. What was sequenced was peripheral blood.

Here the CDR3 DNA reads TGTGCCAGCAGCCAAGATCCCACAGCCTACGAGCAGTACTTC. Protein product: CASSQDPTAYEQYF. The chain couples TRBV3-1 (or the pseudogene TRBV3-2) to TRBJ2-7; D not resolved. Per the germline V gene, CDR1 is LGHDT and CDR2 is YNNKEL (reference sequence). The CDR3 loop spans 14 amino acids. V was cut by 0 bases and J by 2 bases, with 8 bases left in between.